The next 21 T cell receptor beta chains were all read from a single sample in a study of tissue T cells after allogeneic stem cell transplantation. As for time point: mouse harvest day 7 after allogeneic transplant. Each mouse received 10^7 T-cell-depleted marrow cells plus 10^6 splenic CD5+ T cells by tail vein. Assay: immunoSEQ multiplex PCR; the TCRdb copy retains only in-frame clones and omits some. The table lists 1,200 or so clones, 50% to 60% of them singletons. The sequenced sample was liver tissue. The receptor set was obtained from a female BALB/c mouse given C57BL/6 T cells with graft-versus-host disease after an allogeneic hematopoietic cell transplant.

Relative to its sample, this clone is large (0.1 to 1%). Mouse gene names and germline throughout. The read terminates 1 residue ahead of where the CDR3 ends, so the germline J gene completes it. The chain joins TRBV29 to TRBJ2-7, with D perhaps matching TRBD1 (6 bases). The CDR3 spans 13 residues. Germline lookup yields CDR1 MSHET and CDR2 SYDVDS. Trimming cost V 6 bases and J 0 bases, with 9 bases left between them. CDR3 amino acids: CASSGTFSYEQYF. Partial CDR3 DNA: TGTGCTAGCAGCGGGACATTCTCCTATGAACAGTAC.

This clone was counted only a few times. Gene names and germline match the mouse. The sequenced fragment ends 1 residue before the CDR3 boundary, so the rest is inferred from the germline J gene. This sequence joins TRBV26 and TRBJ2-2; D is undetermined. Trimming stripped 3 bases from V and 1 base from J, with 9 bases between. The length of the CDR3 is 15 residues. Germline-derived CDR1 and CDR2 are KGHPV and FQNQEV (reference sequence). Here the CDR3 reads CASSLELVNTGQLYF. The DNA read from the CDR3 is TGTGCCAGCAGTCTCGAGCTGGTAAACACCGGGCAGCTCTAC.

For this clone: Any gene name here is a mouse gene name. The read finishes 1 residue shy of the CDR3 end, and the germline J gene is used to complete it. The chain employs TRBV16 and TRBJ2-5; 10 bases fit TRBD2. Germline loops: CDR1 SGHSA, CDR2 FRNQAP. CDR3 size: 16 residues. V lost 2 bases to trimming and J lost 2 bases; unmatched junction nucleotides: 4. The part of the CDR3 DNA that was read is TGTGCAAGCAGCTTACCCCGACTGGGGGGCCAAGACACCCAGTAC. Translation gives CASSLPRLGGQDTQY. From start to end, the CDR3 is CASSLPRLGGQDTQYF.

Details on this clone: Gene names follow the mouse nomenclature. The read finishes 1 residue shy of the CDR3 end, and the germline J gene is used to complete it. The chain combines TRBV13-2 with TRBJ2-3; D might be TRBD1 (6 bases). CDR3 size: 14 residues. V gave up 0 bases and J gave up 3 bases, with 8 bases separating them. Germline-derived CDR1 and CDR2 are NNHNN and SYGAGS (reference sequence). CDR3 sequence reads: CASGDAGAAETLYF. The part of the CDR3 DNA that was read is TGTGCCAGCGGTGATGCAGGGGCAGCAGAAACGCTGTAT.

A word on this clone: Mouse names are used for the genes. The sequenced fragment ends 1 residue before the CDR3 boundary, so the rest is inferred from the germline J gene. The genes are TRBV3 and TRBJ2-4; D is possibly TRBD1 or TRBD2 (5 bases each). CDR1 is SNHLY, CDR2 FYNGKV, per germline (reference sequence). The length of the CDR3 is 15 residues. V was clipped by 1 base and J by 0 bases, with 8 bases between them. CDR3 bases read: TGTGCCAGCAGCTTAGGGGGGTCTAGTCAAAACACCTTGTAC. Residues: CASSLGGSSQNTLY. The entire CDR3 reads CASSLGGSSQNTLYF.

This clone has only one observation. Mouse gene names and germline throughout. The read ends 1 residue before the CDR3 terminus; that terminus is restored from the germline J gene. The genes are TRBV2 and TRBJ2-3; D perhaps matches TRBD2 (6 bases). The V end lost 5 bases, the J end lost 0 bases, and 12 bases lay between the germline ends. The CDR3 has 15 amino acids. Germline V gene data show CDR1 as LGHNA and CDR2 as YSYQKL. CDR3 protein: CASSNWVVSAETLYF. Incomplete CDR3 DNA: TGTGCCAGCAGCAACTGGGTCGTTAGTGCAGAAACGCTGTAT.

Note on this clone: Germline and genes here are mouse. The read ends 1 residue shy of where the CDR3 ends; the end is completed using the germline J gene. The V gene is TRBV2, the J gene TRBJ1-4; TRBD1 aligns across 11 bases. Germline CDR1 is LGHNA and CDR2 is YSYQKL. CDR3 length equals 17 residues. The ends lost 0 bases at V and 7 bases at J; junction bases unmatched: 7. The CDR3 loop reads CASSQDHGQGATERLFF. The DNA read from the CDR3 is TGTGCCAGCAGCCAAGATCATGGACAGGGGGCGACCGAAAGATTATTT.

As concerns this clone: Mouse gene names apply. The read terminates 1 residue before the CDR3 end, so the remaining end is supplied by the germline J gene. V usage is TRBV26 and J usage is TRBJ2-5; 8 bases fit TRBD1. Trimming at V came to 6 bases and at J to 4 bases, leaving 0 bases not matched to a gene. CDR1 KGHPV and CDR2 FQNQEV come from the germline V gene (reference sequence). The length of the CDR3 is 12 residues. CDR3 sequence reads: CASRTGEDTQYF. CDR3 DNA, as far as it was read: TGTGCCAGCAGGACAGGGGAAGACACCCAGTAC. The full variable domain, its missing parts supplied by reference TRBV26 and TRBJ2-5, is NSKVIQTPRYLVKGQGQKAKMRCIPEKGHPVVFWYQQNKNNEFKFLINFQNQEVLQQIDMTEKRFSAECPSNSPCSLEIQSSEAGDSALYLCASRTGEDTQYFGPGTRLLVL.

This clone was seen only a few times. All gene names here are mouse names. The CDR3 extends 1 residue past the end of the read, so its final part is completed from the germline J gene. The genes are TRBV23 and TRBJ2-7; TRBD2 reflects the table's D call only, with no check against the DNA. The CDR3 is made up of 14 amino acids. Germline V gene lookup returns CDR1 KGHTA and CDR2 FQNQQP. The CDR3 spells CSSSQGLGVYEQYF. CDR3 bases read: TGCTCCAGCAGTCAAGGGCTGGGGGTCTATGAACAGTAC.

On this clone itself: The gene names here belong to mouse. With the read ending 1 residue before the CDR3 end, the germline J gene is used to fill in that end. This rearrangement joins TRBV13-2 to TRBJ1-6, with a tentative D call TRBD1 (5 bases). TRBJ1-6 is noted as an ORF with a role that remains uncertain. Between the trimmed V and J ends, which lost 3 bases and 2 bases, there was a span of 9 bases. The CDR3 extends over 15 amino acids. CDR1 and CDR2 from the germline V gene are NNHNN and SYGAGS (reference sequence). CDR3 bases read: TGTGCCAGCGGTGGGGGCACCCCCTATAATTCGCCCCTCTAC. Translated: CASGGGTPYNSPLY. The whole CDR3 protein is CASGGGTPYNSPLYF.

Turning to this clone: Mouse gene names apply. Coverage ceases 1 residue before the CDR3 finishes, and the germline J gene fills in the end. The rearrangement joins TRBV3 to TRBJ2-4; unclear D gene. The V gene lost 5 bases and the J gene lost 1 base, with 7 bases spanning the gap. Per germline, CDR1 SNHLY and CDR2 FYNGKV (reference sequence). CDR3 length equals 13 residues. The sequenced CDR3 bases are TGTGCCAGCAGCCCGGACGGTCAAAACACCTTGTAC. Translating gives CASSPDGQNTLY. The complete CDR3 reads CASSPDGQNTLYF.

This clone was seen more than once but under ten times. All gene names here are mouse names. Read coverage stops 1 residue before the CDR3 terminus; the germline J gene supplies the remainder. The chain joins TRBV1 to TRBJ2-7; 9 bases fit TRBD1. The J segment lost 4 bases and the V segment lost 7 bases, leaving 5 bases of the junction unmatched. This CDR3 is 13 amino acids long. CDR1 and CDR2 (germline): NSQYPW, LRSPGD (reference sequence). CDR3 sequence: CTCNPGQGYEQYF. The DNA read from the CDR3 is TGCACCTGCAACCCGGGACAGGGATATGAACAGTAC. The whole variable domain, filled in from reference TRBV1 and TRBJ2-7, reads VTLLEQNPRWRLVPRGQAVNLRCILKNSQYPWMSWYQQDLQKQLQWLFTLRSPGDKEVKSLPGADYLATRVTDTELRLQVANMSQGRTLYCTCNPGQGYEQYFGPGTRLTVL.

On this clone: Genes and germline come from the mouse. From the germline J gene comes the end of the CDR3, since the read stops 1 residue before it. The chain uses TRBV1 and TRBJ2-2, with D perhaps assigned TRBD1 or TRBD2 (6 bases each). Germline assignment: CDR1 NSQYPW and CDR2 LRSPGD (reference sequence). V was cut by 2 bases and J by 0 bases, with 7 bases left in between. This CDR3 contains 15 residues. Here the CDR3 reads CTCSARGANTGQLYF. CDR3 bases read: TGCACCTGCAGTGCAAGGGGGGCAAACACCGGGCAGCTCTAC.

On this clone: The germline and genes are mouse ones. The read ends 1 residue early relative to the CDR3; the germline J gene fills the gap. The chain couples TRBV26 to TRBJ1-1; no clear D. Trimming removed 4 bases at V and 5 bases at J, with 5 bases between. Germline CDR1 KGHPV, CDR2 FQNQEV (reference sequence). CDR3 length equals 11 residues. CDR3 bases read: TGTGCCAGCAGTCCCCATACAGAAGTCTTC. Protein product: CASSPHTEVF. The full CDR3 sequence reads CASSPHTEVFF.

Concerning this clone itself: Any gene name here is a mouse gene name. The CDR3 extends 1 residue past the end of the read, so its final part is completed from the germline J gene. The chain recombines TRBV13-3 with TRBJ2-1, with D possibly being TRBD2 (7 bases). In germline, CDR1 is NNHDY, CDR2 SYVADS. The V gene lost 3 bases and the J gene lost 4 bases, with 11 bases spanning the gap. The CDR3 is made up of 14 amino acids. The CDR3 loop is CASSGGAGYAEQFF. Partial CDR3 DNA: TGTGCCAGCAGTGGGGGGGCGGGGTATGCTGAGCAGTTC.

As concerns this clone: Gene labels here are mouse ones. The read terminates 1 residue before the CDR3 end, so the remaining end is supplied by the germline J gene. The chain uses TRBV31 and TRBJ2-7, with 7 bases lining up with TRBD1. The CDR3 extends over 11 amino acids. Germline CDR1 is GKSSPN and CDR2 is SITVG. V trimming: 3 bases; J trimming: 7 bases; junction bases outside the gene matches: 3. CDR3 DNA (partial): TGTGCCTGGAGCACAGGGGTGGAACAGTAC. Translated, it gives CAWSTGVEQY. The whole CDR3 protein reads CAWSTGVEQYF.

About this clone: Gene names denote mouse genes. The read terminates 1 residue before the CDR3 end, so the remaining end is supplied by the germline J gene. V gene TRBV2 combines with J gene TRBJ2-7, with TRBD2 as a possible D gene (5 bases). V lost 0 bases and J 7 bases, leaving 10 bases between the germline ends. The CDR3 contains 13 residues. Germline-derived CDR1 and CDR2 are LGHNA and YSYQKL. The CDR3 reads CASSQDVDFEQYF. CDR3 DNA, as far as it was read: TGTGCCAGCAGCCAAGATGTGGACTTCGAACAGTAC.

Worth noting for this clone: All gene names here are mouse names. The read ends 1 residue before the CDR3 terminus; that terminus is restored from the germline J gene. This rearrangement joins TRBV3 to TRBJ1-2; D unresolved. The CDR3 is 12 amino acids. Trimming stripped 6 bases from V and 0 bases from J, with 5 bases between. The germline gives CDR1 SNHLY, CDR2 FYNGKV (reference sequence). Incomplete CDR3 DNA: TGTGCCAGCAGACAAGCAAACTCCGACTACACC. This gives the protein CASRQANSDYT. The CDR3 reads in full as CASRQANSDYTF.

Concerning this clone itself: Gene labels here are mouse ones. With the read ending 1 residue before the CDR3 end, the germline J gene is used to fill in that end. This chain connects TRBV12-2 to TRBJ2-1; 8 bases line up with TRBD2. CDR1 and CDR2 (germline): SGHLS, HYDKME. The CDR3 extends over 14 amino acids. V was pared by 3 bases and J by 6 bases, with 6 bases of the junction left unmatched. The CDR3 sequence: CASSVDWDFAEQFF. The sequenced part of the CDR3 DNA is TGTGCCAGCTCTGTGGACTGGGATTTTGCTGAGCAGTTC.

As regards this clone: Mouse germline and gene names are used. The read terminates 1 residue ahead of where the CDR3 ends, so the germline J gene completes it. The chain is built from TRBV26 and TRBJ1-6; D call uncertain. TRBJ1-6 is reported as an ORF; its role is uncertain. Germline CDR1 is KGHPV and CDR2 is FQNQEV (reference sequence). Trimming pared 2 bases from V and 3 bases from J, leaving 8 bases between. This CDR3 region has 15 residues. CDR3 residues: CASSLPGLYNSPLYF. CDR3 DNA (partial): TGTGCCAGCAGTCTGCCCGGCCTCTATAATTCGCCCCTCTAC.

Comments on this clone: Mouse gene names and germline throughout. The read ends 1 residue shy of where the CDR3 ends; the end is completed using the germline J gene. This chain connects TRBV26 to TRBJ2-1; 7 bases line up with TRBD1. With 4 bases clipped from V and 3 bases from J, the junction kept 0 bases outside the gene matches. CDR1 is KGHPV and CDR2 is FQNQEV in the germline V gene (reference sequence). The CDR3 totals 13 residues. The DNA read from the CDR3 is TGTGCCAGCAGTCCAGGGGGCTATGCTGAGCAGTTC. Translating it yields CASSPGGYAEQF. The full CDR3 reads CASSPGGYAEQFF.